Sequencing of this T cell receptor beta chain was carried out in a study of cytomegalovirus exposure and HLA in healthy donors (dated by TCRdb to 2015 to 2018). General notes on the study: According to an earlier analysis of 550 to 750 of the donors, about 170 million T cells yielded roughly 100 million unique TCR beta sequences and 276 Gb of sequence data. An early release that covered some 640 HLA-typed donors contained about 290 gigabases of sequencing data and about 84 million unique TCR sequences. Of the 300 to 500 genotyped donors, less than 90% were placed in the genetic ancestry cluster associated with self-reported Caucasian donors. The study aimed to test whether signatures of past pathogen exposure could be identified by cataloging public T cell receptors. Using immunosequencing, the study profiled T cell repertoires from approximately 700 subjects and related those repertoires to cytomegalovirus serostatus. In addition to the first cohort of approximately 650 subjects, a separate validation cohort of some 120 different subjects was used. To predict cytomegalovirus infection status, the study brought together high-throughput TCR immunosequencing, statistical association of individual TCRs with disease status, and machine learning. In a later analysis, previously published TCR beta repertoires from fewer than 750 donors were re-analyzed and high-resolution HLA genotyping was added so that TCR occurrence patterns could be studied. Rather than using new phenotypic data, the later analysis identified candidate immune exposures from TCR beta sequences and from how often those sequences occurred across donors. An earlier analysis of a few hundred of the donors applied high-throughput TCR beta sequencing to assess whether each TCR beta V gene segment acted as functional or pseudogenic. Donor age, sex, ethnicity and CMV serostatus were collected together with the repertoire data. A later genetic analysis took genome-wide SNP genotypes for about three fifths of the 666 donors and used that subset as a discovery cohort. All discovery cohort repertoires had been generated on a single sequencing platform. HLA typing covered class I and class II loci at four-digit resolution. The number of donors typed differed by locus, with about 629-630 for A, B, C, DRB1 and DQB1, roughly 520 for DQA1, about 610 for DPA1, and over 400 for DPB1. Five DR-DQ haplotypes were handled as single units for association and clustering because linkage in the cohort was strong. Across 300 to 400 genotyped donors of the cohort, an average of about 250,000 unique TCR beta nucleotide sequences per donor were sequenced, and approximately 17% of those sequences were non-productive. Study-wide findings and limitations: Because some donors lacked HLA typing at each locus, the association tests relied only on the typed subset. The authors suggested that the approach could potentially be extended to other disease states and immunological phenotypes. V-gene and J-gene trimming of TCR beta chains was associated with a missense DCLRE1C variant in a later genetic analysis, and the association was replicated in an independent cohort. Because counts were too low, about 18 rarely observed V segments, including chromosome 9 orphons, were excluded from the earlier analysis of 587 of the donors. The 87-base-pair reads could not distinguish some IMGT-functional V segments, including TRBV6-2 and TRBV6-3, so those segments were excluded. Roughly uniform sequencing depth across donors was assumed in presence/absence analyses, although this assumption may not hold. In a later analysis, TCR association rates were found to vary across HLA loci, with the most associated TCRs seen for DRB1 alleles and the fewest for HLA-C alleles. Strong co-occurrence of HLA alleles, especially DR and DQ, made assigning TCR associations to individual alleles difficult. The study gave a list of under 200 TCR beta chains associated with cytomegalovirus. Linkage disequilibrium might explain the correlated functional status among segregating V segments, but an unknown experimental factor could not be excluded. Most TCR sequences were seen in very few donors, while some public TCRs were found in many individuals. In a later analysis, HLA-associated TCR beta chains showed more clonal expansion and lower generation probabilities than non-associated chains that were equally common. Specific HLA alleles were associated with 16,951 TCR beta sequences at a false discovery rate of 0.05 in a later analysis. The classifier was reported to diagnose cytomegalovirus status with high specificity and sensitivity in both the original and validation cohorts. CMV serostatus was the only immune exposure information available for the cohort. A group of highly shared sequence variants was considered likely to be a technical artifact of the sequencing pipeline. In an earlier analysis of roughly 500 of the donors, most TCR beta V segments appeared in productive rearrangements about 90% or about 30% of the time, broadly matching IMGT annotations. A further reported finding was that TCR beta sequences accurately predicted the HLA-A and HLA-B alleles for most subjects in the first cohort. Only TCR beta chains were sequenced in this cohort, and the absence of alpha or paired-chain data limited detectable features. According to a later analysis, parvovirus B19, influenza, CMV and Epstein-Barr virus appeared linked to several top co-occurrence clusters. In vitro tests confirmed that a few of the cytomegalovirus-associated TCR beta chains recognize cytomegalovirus antigens. According to a later analysis, most CMV-associated TCR beta chains appeared to be HLA-restricted, and the HLA associations seemed to be driven largely by CMV exposure. A later genetic analysis reported fewer N-insertions in productive TCRs among donors in an Asian-associated ancestry cluster than the roughly 620-donor mean.

The cohort comprised some 700 healthy bone marrow donors. Cohort members were all nominally healthy when sampled, although unrecorded immune exposures were likely present. The donor was CMV seropositive and was included in the group of 250 to 300 seropositive cohort members. Each donor provided a peripheral blood sample, and peripheral blood mononuclear cells were used for TCR beta sequencing. Genomic DNA extraction from the blood cell samples was performed with the Qiagen DNeasy Blood Extraction Kit. A remark on this clone: Its antigen has not been determined. Base quality data are lacking; no much larger clone is found one base away.

Receptor amplification or capture employed the immunoSEQ multiplex PCR assay. A mixture of 60 forward primers for TCR Vbeta segments and 13 reverse primers for TCR Jbeta segments was used in the multiplex PCR. A multiplex PCR assay on genomic DNA amplified the CDR3 region of rearranged TCR beta genes. Amplified TCR beta libraries were sequenced as 87-base-pair reads on the Illumina HiSeq System. The authors' pipeline ran thus. A later analysis tallied roughly 76 million unique TCR beta chains across the 550 to 850 repertoires, and about 10 million of those chains were shared by two or more donors. Raw reads were error-corrected and collapsed into unique sequences by a nearest-neighbor algorithm in which closely related sequences were merged to remove PCR and sequencing errors. To assign V, D and J gene segments, CDR3 sequences were aligned to IMGT reference sequences. Each retained sequence needed at least a six-nucleotide match to both a V gene segment and a J gene segment. Rearrangements were classified as productive when the CDR3 lacked stop codons and remained in frame with V and J, and all other rearrangements were classified as non-productive. CDR3 was defined by IMGT convention, running from the second conserved V-encoded cysteine to the conserved J-encoded phenylalanine. In an earlier analysis of 587 of the donors, sequences lacking an unambiguous match to a single V gene segment were excluded. In an earlier analysis of roughly 600 of the donors, a V segment was called functional when productive rearrangements were above 56.7%, and segregating when the standard deviation between donors exceeded 5%. A statistical classification framework was built for diagnosing cytomegalovirus status from the catalog of TCR beta chain sequences. In a later analysis, TCR nucleotide sequences were compared against IMGT/GENE-DB human TR gene sequences so that V and J genes could be assigned. Using the TCRdist pipeline, a later analysis assigned CDR3 sequences along with most-parsimonious VDJ recombination scenarios. In a later analysis, each TCR beta chain was defined by its CDR3 amino acid sequence together with its V-gene family, and reads without a unique V-gene family were excluded. A later analysis removed 550 to 650 highly shared, low-generation-probability nucleotide sequences to deal with suspected cross-contamination and a sequencing artifact. In a later analysis, a clonal expansion index for each public chain was calculated from normalized within-repertoire ranks of inferred template counts. In a later analysis, generation probabilities were computed with a VDJ recombination model fitted to out-of-frame rearrangements, and the resulting probabilities were checked against IGoR. In a later analysis, TCR-TCR, TCR-HLA and TCR-CMV co-occurrence was scored with hypergeometric tests, and a repertoire-size bias correction was applied to TCR pairs. A later analysis estimated false discovery rates by permuting HLA or CMV assignments 20 times. In a later analysis, co-occurring TCRs were grouped with DBSCAN, and TCRdist sequence similarity was added when clustering was performed within HLA-allele-positive subsets. Co-occurrence clustering excluded repertoires with fewer than 30,000 or more than 120,000 public chains, plus five with anomalous nucleotide sharing. As stored in TCRdb, this immuneACCESS dataset retains in-frame rearrangements with V and J assigned. A fraction of the clones does not appear; measured against another copy, unresolved V genes explain less than half of the discrepancy, and the remainder lacks a known reason. The DNA gave D and trimming, while V, J and clone size come from that table. This sample holds about 120,000 clones; 75% were observed only once. 2.9% of the sample is held by the ten biggest clonotypes.

The CDR3 numbers 16 residues from cysteine through phenylalanine. Solely the CDR3 DNA is kept, with 48 bases framed from the first base. Trimming removed 2 bases from V and 6 bases from J; the gene matches leave 10 bases unexplained. Reading the germline V gene (reference sequence) gives CDR1 MNHNY and CDR2 SVGAGI. This clonotype was sampled from a woman aged 40-49 years in good health and CMV-seropositive. In this chain, TRBV6-6 is recombined with TRBJ2-7, with 10 bases in between that match TRBD1. The sequenced sample consisted of PBMCs. The DNA sequence is TGTGCCAGCAGTTACGGCTCCGGGACAGGGGATAGCGAGCAGTACTTC. This gives the protein CASSYGSGTGDSEQYF.